The 2 T cell receptor beta chains below were found in one sample sequenced in a study of blood T cell repertoires in COVID-19. Measured with immunoSEQ multiplex PCR; TCRdb has only the in-frame clones, and not every one. The repertoire holds over 200,000 clones, with approximately 89% as singletons. The sequenced sample was PBMCs or T cells enriched from blood (not recorded which). The receptors derive from a woman younger than 45 who had been exposed to COVID-19.

V usage is TRBV5-1 and J usage is TRBJ2-5; 8 positions match TRBD2. With V trimmed by 4 bases and J by 5 bases, 10 bases remained unmatched. This CDR3 spans 15 amino acids. Germline loops: CDR1 SGHRS, CDR2 YFSETQ. DNA for the CDR3: TGCGCCAGCAGCCCTACTAGCGGTTTAGTTGAGACCCAGTACTTC. It is translated as CASSPTSGLVETQYF.

This clone was detected a few times. This sequence joins TRBV7-8 and TRBJ2-5; D is ambiguous. There are 15 residues in the CDR3. Trimming shortened V by 0 bases and J by 4 bases, and 12 bases separated the two germline ends. Looked up from germline, CDR1 is SGHVS and CDR2 is FQNEAQ. CDR3 sequence: CASSLAGQILETQYF. The CDR3 coding sequence is TGTGCCAGCAGCTTAGCTGGGCAAATTTTAGAGACCCAGTACTTC. The whole variable domain, filled in from reference TRBV7-8 and TRBJ2-5, reads GAGVSQSPRYKVAKRGQDVALRCDPISGHVSLFWYQQALGQGPEFLTYFQNEAQLDKSGLPSDRFFAERPEGSVSTLKIQRTQQEDSAVYLCASSLAGQILETQYFGPGTRLLVL.